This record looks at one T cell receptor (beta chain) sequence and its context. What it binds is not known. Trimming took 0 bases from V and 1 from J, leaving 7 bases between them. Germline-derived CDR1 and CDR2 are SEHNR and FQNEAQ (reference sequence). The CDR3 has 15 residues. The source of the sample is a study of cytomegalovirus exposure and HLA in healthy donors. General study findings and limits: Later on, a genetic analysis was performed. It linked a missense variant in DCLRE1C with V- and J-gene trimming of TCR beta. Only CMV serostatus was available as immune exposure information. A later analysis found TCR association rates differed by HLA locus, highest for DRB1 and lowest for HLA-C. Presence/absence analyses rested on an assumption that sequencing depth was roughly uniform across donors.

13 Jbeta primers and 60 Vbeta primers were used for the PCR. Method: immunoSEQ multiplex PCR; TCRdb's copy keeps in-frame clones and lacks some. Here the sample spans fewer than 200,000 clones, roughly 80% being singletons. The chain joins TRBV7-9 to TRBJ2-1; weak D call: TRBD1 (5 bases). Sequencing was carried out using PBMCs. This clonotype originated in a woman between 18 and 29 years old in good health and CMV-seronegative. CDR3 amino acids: CASSLAQGSYNEQFF. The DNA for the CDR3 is TGTGCCAGCAGCTTAGCCCAGGGTTCCTACAATGAGCAGTTCTTC.